This passage covers 6 T cell receptor beta chains from one sample sequenced in a study of Ad26.COV2.S vaccination and SARS-CoV-2 variants. Treatment indicated: 19 received Ad26.COV2.S at low or high dose, single or two shots; several received placebo; per-sample allocation not given. Collection of samples fell on day 63 after the first vaccine or placebo injection. Produced via immunoSEQ multiplex PCR; TCRdb's table is partial and in-frame only. The data hold about 440,000 clones, with about nine tenths observed a single time. This material consisted of peripheral blood, taken in a trial of Ad26.COV2.S vaccine versus placebo. These receptors were taken from a person aged 18-65 years who received the Ad26.COV2.S COVID-19 vaccine or a placebo.

CDR3: CASGLASAFYNEQFF. The CDR3 DNA sequence: TGTGCTAGTGGTTTGGCGAGTGCTTTTTACAATGAGCAGTTCTTC. This chain uses TRBV12-5 with TRBJ2-1, with no clear D. The CDR3 runs 15 residues. From germline, CDR1 is LGHNT and CDR2 FRNRAP. V was pared by 1 base and J by 4 bases, with 11 bases between.

The rearrangement uses TRBV4-3 and TRBJ1-6, with D possibly being TRBD1 (5 bases). The germline V gene encodes CDR1 LGHNA and CDR2 YSLEER. The CDR3 contains 15 residues. Between the trimmed V and J ends, which lost 0 bases and 6 bases, there was a span of 9 bases. CDR3 sequence (DNA): TGCGCCAGCAGCCAAGATGGGGGTAGTAATTCACCCCTCCACTTT. The encoded protein is CASSQDGGSNSPLHF.

In its sample, this clone was seen a few times. The V call is TRBV27, the J call TRBJ2-2; D might be TRBD1 (6 bases). Trimming stripped 7 bases from V and 0 bases from J, with 9 bases between. The V gene's germline CDR1 is MNHEY and CDR2 SMNVEV (reference sequence). CDR3 size: 14 residues. Here the CDR3 reads CASNRVPNTGELFF. The CDR3 DNA sequence: TGTGCCAGCAACAGGGTACCGAACACCGGGGAGCTGTTTTTT.

The chain uses TRBV7-8 and TRBJ2-7; possibly TRBD1 or TRBD2 for D (5 bases each). V was trimmed by 5 bases and J by 2 bases, leaving 16 bases between them. The CDR3 has 15 residues. Germline V gives CDR1 SGHVS, CDR2 FQNEAQ. Here the CDR3 DNA reads TGTGCCAGCAGCCACGGAGAGGGGAGCACCTACGAGCAGTACTTC. Encoded protein: CASSHGEGSTYEQYF. The full variable domain, rest sourced from reference TRBV7-8 and TRBJ2-7, is GAGVSQSPRYKVAKRGQDVALRCDPISGHVSLFWYQQALGQGPEFLTYFQNEAQLDKSGLPSDRFFAERPEGSVSTLKIQRTQQEDSAVYLCASSHGEGSTYEQYFGPGTRLTVT.

This rearrangement joins TRBV24-1 to TRBJ2-2; TRBD1 aligns across 9 bases. Germline CDR1 reads KGHDR; CDR2 reads SFDVKD. This CDR3 has 16 residues. V was pared by 3 bases and J by 2 bases, with 3 bases of the junction left unmatched. CDR3 region: CATSDPGQGNTGELFF. DNA of the CDR3: TGTGCCACCAGTGATCCGGGACAGGGCAACACCGGGGAGCTGTTTTTT.

The J gene is TRBJ2-1, the V gene TRBV4-2, with TRBD2 matching 8 bases. The CDR3 consists of 15 residues. Looked up from germline, CDR1 is LGHNA and CDR2 is YNFKEQ. Trimming cost V 3 bases and J 5 bases; bases outside gene matches: 6. The CDR3 nucleotides are TGTGCCAGCAGCCACGCGGGAGGAGGCCACAATGAGCAGTTCTTC. This translates into CASSHAGGGHNEQFF.